Listed here are 10 T cell receptor beta chains from one sample, sequenced in a study of cytomegalovirus exposure and HLA in healthy donors. The PCR had 60 Vbeta and 13 Jbeta primers. Sequenced by immunoSEQ multiplex PCR; TCRdb stores in-frame clones only, minus some. The data show about 110,000 clones, around 76% seen once. Input material: PBMCs. The source of these receptors is a man aged 25 to 40 in good health and CMV-seropositive.

The V and J genes are TRBV9 and TRBJ2-5; maybe TRBD2 (5 bases). The germline V gene encodes CDR1 SGDLS and CDR2 YYNGEE. The CDR3 consists of 13 residues. Trimming cost V 1 base and J 4 bases, with 8 bases left between them. CDR3 region: CASSVTGLETQYF. CDR3 bases: TGTGCCAGCAGCGTAACGGGGTTAGAGACCCAGTACTTC.

The chain links TRBV11-2 to TRBJ1-2, with D uncertain. The CDR3 runs to 14 residues. V was shortened by 5 bases and J by 3 bases, with 13 bases between the two germline ends. Looked up from germline, CDR1 is SGHAT and CDR2 is FQNNGV. The CDR3 sequence: CASSPRPFYYGYTF. The CDR3 DNA sequence: TGTGCCAGCAGCCCTAGGCCGTTCTACTATGGCTACACCTTC.

V usage is TRBV21-1 and J usage is TRBJ1-1. TRBV21-1 is classified as a pseudogene. CDR3 length: 14 residues. Here the CDR3 DNA reads TGTGCCAGCCGCGGGAGGCTTATGAACACTGAAGCTTTCTTT. Translation: CASRGRLMNTEAFF.

This clone has only a few counts. This chain links TRBV7-2 with TRBJ2-7, with 10 bases lining up with TRBD1. Looked up from germline, CDR1 is SGHTA and CDR2 is FQGNSA. This CDR3 is built from 14 residues. With V trimmed by 6 bases and J by 3 bases, 5 bases remained unmatched. The CDR3 protein is CASRSGTGVYEQYF. The CDR3 nucleotides read TGTGCCAGCAGATCCGGGACAGGGGTCTACGAGCAGTACTTC.

This clone was detected once. The chain couples TRBV11-2 to TRBJ2-7; perhaps TRBD2 as D (5 bases). The CDR3 extends over 15 amino acids. Trimming stripped 1 base from V and 4 bases from J, with 14 bases between. The germline V gene encodes CDR1 SGHAT and CDR2 FQNNGV. CDR3 loop: CASSLGSGVRYEQYF. DNA for the CDR3: TGTGCCAGCAGCTTAGGTTCCGGGGTGAGGTACGAGCAGTACTTC. The full variable domain, with the rest looked up from reference TRBV11-2 and TRBJ2-7, is EAGVAQSPRYKIIEKRQSVAFWCNPISGHATLYWYQQILGQGPKLLIQFQNNGVVDDSQLPKDRFSAERLKGVDSTLKIQPAKLEDSAVYLCASSLGSGVRYEQYFGPGTRLTVT.

This clone has just a few counts. The V and J genes are TRBV6-5 and TRBJ1-4, with D maybe TRBD1 (5 bases). The CDR3 sequence is 13 residues long. Germline CDR1 reads MNHEY; CDR2 reads SVGAGI. V gave up 4 bases and J gave up 5 bases, with 8 bases separating them. The CDR3 bases are TGTGCCAGCAGTTCTGCAGGGAATGAAAAACTGTTTTTT. It codes for CASSSAGNEKLFF.

This clone was found a few times. J is TRBJ1-4 and V is TRBV15; 8 nucleotides agree with TRBD1. The junction had 8 bases not matched to a gene; V was cut back by 7 bases and J by 7 bases. Germline loops: CDR1 LNHNV, CDR2 YYDKDF (reference sequence). The CDR3 is 14 residues long. CDR3 nucleotides: TGTGCCACCATCGCCGGGACAGGTGGTGAAAAACTGTTTTTT. Its translation is CATIAGTGGEKLFF.

The J gene is TRBJ1-5, the V gene TRBV23-1, with 7 bases lining up with TRBD1. TRBV23-1 is an ORF; its function is uncertain. The CDR3 has 17 amino acids. With 0 bases clipped from V and 2 bases from J, the junction kept 7 bases outside the gene matches. CDR3 sequence: CASSQSGRRGRNQPQHF. CDR3 sequence (DNA): TGCGCCAGCAGTCAATCAGGGCGGAGGGGGCGCAATCAGCCCCAGCATTTT.

The rearrangement links TRBV30 to TRBJ1-1; 7 nucleotides agree with TRBD1. Germline V gives CDR1 GTSNPN, CDR2 SVGIG (reference sequence). The trim removed 5 bases at V and 1 base at J, leaving 4 bases unmatched. CDR3 size: 13 residues. The chain's CDR3 is CAWEGAGNTEAFF. DNA of the CDR3: TGTGCCTGGGAGGGGGCAGGGAACACTGAAGCTTTCTTT.

The chain has TRBV4-1 and TRBJ1-5; 8 positions agree with TRBD1. The CDR3 consists of 17 residues. V shed 0 bases and J 1 base; nucleotides not matched to a gene: 5. CDR1 and CDR2 (germline): MGHRA, YSYEKL. DNA of the CDR3: TGCGCCAGCAGCCAAGACGCAGGGGGCCAGAGCAATCAGCCCCAGCATTTT. Its protein is CASSQDAGGQSNQPQHF.